This TCR beta chain emerged from a study of tumor-infiltrating lymphocytes in primary liver carcinoma. The overall study: Lesions, classed as T1-T3 N0M0, spanned roughly 4.2 to 10 cm across. Sample yields, roughly 3.5 to 8 million productive TCRbeta reads, were similar across the tissue types. Study-level results: Overlap in tumor-adjacent and tumor-blood pairs fell below that of tumor region pairs. Tumor tissue displayed a significantly greater top-250-clone fraction than blood (p = 0.039).

From 500 ng total RNA, TCR beta cDNA was generated with a primer in the constant region. Investigators got TCR beta libraries out of three nested multiplex PCR rounds, done with slightly modified ARM-PCR. Researchers ran the first two PCR rounds for roughly 11 cycles each with TRBV1-TRBV30 forward primers and a C-beta reverse primer. Via MiXCR, TCRdb re-called the multiplex PCR reads, giving one row per CDR3 protein. The table lists tens of thousands of distinct CDR3 sequences, 60% to 80% of them singletons. CDR1 and CDR2 (germline): MGHRA, YSYEKL. This CDR3 region has 11 residues. A note on this clonotype: Its specificity is unknown. Compared with germline, one end of the junction differs, possibly owing to a read error.

Starting material for RNA and DNA co-extraction consisted of roughly 18-34 mg of unsorted bulk tissue. The sample comprised tumor-adjacent normal liver tissue. The receptor was isolated from a man aged 35 to 55 with primary liver carcinoma and hepatitis B virus infection. The chain couples TRBV4-1 to TRBJ2-1, with D perhaps TRBD1 (5 bases). The CDR3 DNA reads as TGCGCCAGCGGCCAAGATTACGAACAGGTCTTC. This sequence encodes CASGQDYEQVF.